This TCR beta chain was obtained from a study of blood T cell repertoires in COVID-19. Overall study context: Material from acute and convalescent COVID-19 was sourced from the United States, Italy and Spain. Sources were T cells, B-cell-depleted T cells, or PBMCs; the material itself was cDNA or gDNA.

Per the study methods: The authors estimated nucleated cell counts from reference gene primer amplification. TCRdb keeps only in-frame clones here, not all; method: immunoSEQ multiplex PCR. Clone size and V and J calls were adopted from that table, with D and trimming inferred from the DNA. The sample yields around 120,000 clones, 88% seen once. The CDR3 spans 17 residues. Trimming pared 4 bases from V and 0 bases from J, leaving 17 bases between. CDR1 SGHRS and CDR2 YFSETQ come from the germline V gene. Specimen: peripheral blood. This chain connects TRBV5-1 to TRBJ2-1; maybe TRBD2 (5 bases). This receptor was identified in a human donor in a cohort sampled during active COVID-19. The CDR3 DNA reads as TGCGCCAGCAGCCCCACCTCGAGGGAAAGCTCCTACAATGAGCAGTTCTTC. This encodes CASSPTSRESSYNEQFF.